Listed below are T cell receptor beta chains from one sample, sequenced in a study of response to subunit inactivated influenza vaccine. TCRdb passed the RT-PCR reads through MiXCR, listing each CDR3 protein once. This sample yields around 580,000 distinct CDR3 sequences, of which 12% to 15% are seen a single time; roughly 11% belongs to the top ten. The input for sequencing was PBMCs from blood, taken approximately 13 days after vaccination. All receptors come from a man in his forties or fifties who received an inactivated influenza vaccine. CDR3s include the opening cysteine and the closing phenylalanine or tryptophan. Each record gives: CDR3 DNA, CDR3 protein, J gene, V gene, clone size, D gene. D genes are given only for firm matches. Only part of the rows carry a size: once, few, many, or a class if the clone is expanded.

CDR3 DNA: TGTGCCTGGACCCGACAGGGGAGCGGGAACACTGAAGCTTTCTTT
CDR3 protein: CAWTRQGSGNTEAFF
J gene: TRBJ1-1
V gene: TRBV30
clone size: few
D gene: TRBD1

CDR3 DNA: TGTGCCAGCAGTTACTCCGACGGATGGAATGAGCAGTTCTTC
CDR3 protein: CASSYSDGWNEQFF
J gene: TRBJ2-1
V gene: TRBV6-5
clone size: NA
D gene: NA

CDR3 DNA: TGCGCCAGCAGTCAGGTTCCCCAAGGCTGCGAGCAGTACTTC
CDR3 protein: CASSQVPQGCEQYF
J gene: TRBJ2-7
V gene: TRBV23-1
clone size: NA
D gene: NA

CDR3 DNA: TGTGCCAGCGCTACAAGTCCCGGACAGGGGCCCTACGAGCAGTACTTC
CDR3 protein: CASATSPGQGPYEQYF
J gene: TRBJ2-7
V gene: TRBV7-2
clone size: many
D gene: TRBD1

CDR3 DNA: TGTGCCAGCAGTCTACAGGGACTAGCGGACAATGAGCAGTTCTTC
CDR3 protein: CASSLQGLADNEQFF
J gene: TRBJ2-1
V gene: TRBV12-3/TRBV12-4
clone size: NA
D gene: TRBD2

CDR3 DNA: TGTGCCACCAGTGGGTACAGGGCTAGCGGGAAGTTTGGCACAGATACGCAGTATTTT
CDR3 protein: CATSGYRASGKFGTDTQYF
J gene: TRBJ2-3
V gene: TRBV24-1
clone size: NA
D gene: TRBD2

CDR3 DNA: TGTGCCACCGAGGCACTAGCGGGAGAGGGTACGCAGTATTTT
CDR3 protein: CATEALAGEGTQYF
J gene: TRBJ2-3
V gene: TRBV19
clone size: NA
D gene: TRBD2

CDR3 DNA: TGTGCCATCAGTGAGTCGCGGGGCCTTGAAGCTTTCTTT
CDR3 protein: CAISESRGLEAFF
J gene: TRBJ1-1
V gene: TRBV10-3
clone size: few
D gene: NA

CDR3 DNA: TGCAGCGTTGTAGGAGGGGGCGGTAGCACAGATACGCAGTATTTT
CDR3 protein: CSVVGGGGSTDTQYF
J gene: TRBJ2-3
V gene: TRBV29-1
clone size: few
D gene: NA

CDR3 DNA: TGCAGTGCTAGAGGGCGGGGTTACTACAATGAGCAGTTCTTC
CDR3 protein: CSARGRGYYNEQFF
J gene: TRBJ2-1
V gene: TRBV20-1
clone size: few
D gene: NA

CDR3 DNA: TGTGCCACCAGTTATTTGCGAGGGGTTCACAATGAGCAGTTCTTC
CDR3 protein: CATSYLRGVHNEQFF
J gene: TRBJ2-1
V gene: TRBV24-1
clone size: NA
D gene: NA

CDR3 DNA: TGTGCCAGCAGTTACTTGTCCGGGACTCAAGAGACCCAGTACTTC
CDR3 protein: CASSYLSGTQETQYF
J gene: TRBJ2-5
V gene: TRBV6-7
clone size: NA
D gene: NA

CDR3 DNA: TGTGCCAGCAGCCTAGGACTAGCGGGGATCCAAGAGACCCAGTACTTC
CDR3 protein: CASSLGLAGIQETQYF
J gene: TRBJ2-5
V gene: TRBV5-6
clone size: few
D gene: TRBD2

CDR3 DNA: TGTGCCAGCAGCCAAAACCCCGGGCAGGGGAGCAGTTCGGAGCAGTTCTTC
CDR3 protein: CASSQNPGQGSSSEQFF
J gene: TRBJ2-1
V gene: TRBV4-2
clone size: few
D gene: NA

CDR3 DNA: TGTGCCAGCAGCCAAGATTTGTCGGGACGCAATCAGCCCCAGCATTTT
CDR3 protein: CASSQDLSGRNQPQHF
J gene: TRBJ1-5
V gene: TRBV4-2
clone size: NA
D gene: NA

CDR3 DNA: TGTGCCAGCAGCGACGGATACAAAAACATTCAGTACTTC
CDR3 protein: CASSDGYKNIQYF
J gene: TRBJ2-4
V gene: TRBV6-1
clone size: NA
D gene: NA

CDR3 DNA: TGTGCCAGCACAAACGGTAGGGTGATGTTCTTC
CDR3 protein: CASTNGRVMFF
J gene: TRBJ2-1
V gene: TRBV6-2/TRBV6-3
clone size: NA
D gene: NA

CDR3 DNA: TGTGCCAGCAGCCCGGACTGGGTCGCCGAGCAGTACTTC
CDR3 protein: CASSPDWVAEQYF
J gene: TRBJ2-7
V gene: TRBV3-1
clone size: few
D gene: NA

CDR3 DNA: TGCGCCAGCACCCTCCAGGAAGACACTGAAGCTTTCTTT
CDR3 protein: CASTLQEDTEAFF
J gene: TRBJ1-1
V gene: TRBV5-1
clone size: many
D gene: NA

CDR3 DNA: TGCGCCAGCAGCCACCGGACTAGCGGGTACAATGAGCAGTTCTTC
CDR3 protein: CASSHRTSGYNEQFF
J gene: TRBJ2-1
V gene: TRBV4-3
clone size: NA
D gene: TRBD2

CDR3 DNA: TGTGCCAGCAGCCCAGCCCCACTAGCGGGAGTGGGTCAAGAAGAGACCCAGTACTTC
CDR3 protein: CASSPAPLAGVGQEETQYF
J gene: TRBJ2-5
V gene: TRBV7-8
clone size: NA
D gene: TRBD2

CDR3 DNA: TGCAGCGTATTGCGGGGGTCCGGGGAGCTGTTTTTT
CDR3 protein: CSVLRGSGELFF
J gene: TRBJ2-2
V gene: TRBV29-1
clone size: NA
D gene: TRBD2

CDR3 DNA: TGTGCCAGCAGTATGGGACTAGCGGTTTATGAGCAGTTCTTC
CDR3 protein: CASSMGLAVYEQFF
J gene: TRBJ2-1
V gene: TRBV12-3/TRBV12-4
clone size: NA
D gene: TRBD2

CDR3 DNA: TGTGCCAGCTCCCAAGATCCCACCGTGAAGGGGGGGCCTTTAGAGACCCAGTACTTC
CDR3 protein: CASSQDPTVKGGPLETQYF
J gene: TRBJ2-5
V gene: TRBV3-1
clone size: NA
D gene: NA

CDR3 DNA: TGTGCCAGCAGCTTAAGGACAGGCAGTGAAAAACTGTTTTTT
CDR3 protein: CASSLRTGSEKLFF
J gene: TRBJ1-4
V gene: TRBV7-2
clone size: once
D gene: TRBD1

CDR3 DNA: TGTGCCAGCTCACCAGGGTCATCTTATACGCAGTATTTT
CDR3 protein: CASSPGSSYTQYF
J gene: TRBJ2-3
V gene: TRBV18
clone size: many
D gene: NA

CDR3 DNA: TGTGCCAGCAGTGACCCACGGAAAAGCTATGGCTACACCTTC
CDR3 protein: CASSDPRKSYGYTF
J gene: TRBJ1-2
V gene: TRBV21-1
clone size: few
D gene: NA

CDR3 DNA: TGTGCCACCATTGTTGGTATTTCCTACAATGAGCAGTTCTTC
CDR3 protein: CATIVGISYNEQFF
J gene: TRBJ2-1
V gene: TRBV6-2/TRBV6-3
clone size: few
D gene: NA

CDR3 DNA: TGTGCCAGCAGCCCCTTTGGGGGGGCGAATGAAAAACTGTTTTTT
CDR3 protein: CASSPFGGANEKLFF
J gene: TRBJ1-4
V gene: TRBV7-9
clone size: few
D gene: NA

CDR3 DNA: TGCGCCAGCAGCCCCAGGACTAGCGGGGGGGCGTCCTACAATGAGCAGTTCTTC
CDR3 protein: CASSPRTSGGASYNEQFF
J gene: TRBJ2-1
V gene: TRBV4-3
clone size: NA
D gene: TRBD2

CDR3 DNA: TGTGCCAGCAGCCAAGGGCACACGGGTAACACAGATACGCAGTATTTT
CDR3 protein: CASSQGHTGNTDTQYF
J gene: TRBJ2-3
V gene: TRBV4-2
clone size: many
D gene: NA

CDR3 DNA: TGTGCCAGCAGCCCGCTGGCGAGCTCCTATAATTCACCCCTCCACTTT
CDR3 protein: CASSPLASSYNSPLHF
J gene: TRBJ1-6
V gene: TRBV6-1
clone size: few
D gene: NA

CDR3 DNA: TGTGCCAGCAGTTTTAGTAGGGCTGGGCAGCCCCAGCATTTT
CDR3 protein: CASSFSRAGQPQHF
J gene: TRBJ1-5
V gene: TRBV12-3/TRBV12-4
clone size: NA
D gene: NA

CDR3 DNA: TGTGCCAGCAGTGAAGCGCTGAGGACAGTAAATGGCTACACCTTC
CDR3 protein: CASSEALRTVNGYTF
J gene: TRBJ1-2
V gene: TRBV2
clone size: NA
D gene: NA

CDR3 DNA: TGTGCCAGCAGCTTAGTCCGCCCCCCTAGGACCTACGAGCAGTACTTC
CDR3 protein: CASSLVRPPRTYEQYF
J gene: TRBJ2-7
V gene: TRBV11-2
clone size: NA
D gene: NA

CDR3 DNA: TGTGCCAGCAGTCGGGAAGGGGGATACCAAGAGACCCAGTACTTC
CDR3 protein: CASSREGGYQETQYF
J gene: TRBJ2-5
V gene: TRBV28
clone size: NA
D gene: NA

CDR3 DNA: TGTGCCAGCAGCTTAGTATCCGGGAGGGCCGATTTTGAGCAGTTCTTC
CDR3 protein: CASSLVSGRADFEQFF
J gene: TRBJ2-1
V gene: TRBV7-2
clone size: NA
D gene: TRBD2

CDR3 DNA: TGTGCCAGCTCACCACCGGGGTTAGGCGGGACTGAAGCTTTCTTT
CDR3 protein: CASSPPGLGGTEAFF
J gene: TRBJ1-1
V gene: TRBV18
clone size: NA
D gene: NA

CDR3 DNA: TGTGCCAGCAGCCAGATGGAGGGAGAGCAGTACTTC
CDR3 protein: CASSQMEGEQYF
J gene: TRBJ2-7
V gene: TRBV3-1
clone size: many
D gene: NA

CDR3 DNA: TGCAGTGCTAGGGACAGGGGGGATAGGAATGAGCAGTTCTTC
CDR3 protein: CSARDRGDRNEQFF
J gene: TRBJ2-1
V gene: TRBV20-1
clone size: NA
D gene: TRBD1

CDR3 DNA: TGTGCCAGCACTGAAGGTCGGGGTCCCCAAGAGACCCAGTACTTC
CDR3 protein: CASTEGRGPQETQYF
J gene: TRBJ2-5
V gene: TRBV2
clone size: NA
D gene: NA

CDR3 DNA: TGTGCCAGCAGCTTCCTGGCGGGATTGTACAATGAGCAGTTCTTC
CDR3 protein: CASSFLAGLYNEQFF
J gene: TRBJ2-1
V gene: TRBV5-6
clone size: few
D gene: NA

CDR3 DNA: TGTGCCAGCAGCCTTGGGACTAGCGGGCGAGACGAGCAGTACTTC
CDR3 protein: CASSLGTSGRDEQYF
J gene: TRBJ2-7
V gene: TRBV3-1
clone size: few
D gene: TRBD2

CDR3 DNA: TGTGCCAGTAGGGGTTTTGACTATGGCTACACCTTC
CDR3 protein: CASRGFDYGYTF
J gene: TRBJ1-2
V gene: TRBV7-9
clone size: NA
D gene: NA

CDR3 DNA: TGTGCCAGCAGCCAAAAGGGGGGCTCGGACGGACTCTACAATGAGCAGTTCTTC
CDR3 protein: CASSQKGGSDGLYNEQFF
J gene: TRBJ2-1
V gene: TRBV7-6
clone size: few
D gene: NA

CDR3 DNA: TGTGCCAGCAGGGGTCCCGGGACAGAACCGGGATTCTACGAGCAGTACTTC
CDR3 protein: CASRGPGTEPGFYEQYF
J gene: TRBJ2-7
V gene: TRBV11-2
clone size: NA
D gene: TRBD1

CDR3 DNA: TGTGCCAGCACCTGGGATCATTCCTACAATGAGCAGTTCTTC
CDR3 protein: CASTWDHSYNEQFF
J gene: TRBJ2-1
V gene: TRBV6-1
clone size: few
D gene: NA

CDR3 DNA: TGTGCCAGCAGTTTAGAGCGGGTCGGGCAGCCCCAGCATTTT
CDR3 protein: CASSLERVGQPQHF
J gene: TRBJ1-5
V gene: TRBV12-3/TRBV12-4
clone size: many
D gene: NA

CDR3 DNA: TGTGCCATCACCGAGAATATGTTGAACACTGAAGCTTTCTTT
CDR3 protein: CAITENMLNTEAFF
J gene: TRBJ1-1
V gene: TRBV10-3
clone size: NA
D gene: NA

CDR3 DNA: TGTGCCAGCAGCACAGGCGGGGGGCCCTACGAGCAGTACTTC
CDR3 protein: CASSTGGGPYEQYF
J gene: TRBJ2-7
V gene: TRBV9
clone size: few
D gene: TRBD2

CDR3 DNA: TGCAGTGCAAATCCGGGACAGAGAAACTATGGCTACACCTTC
CDR3 protein: CSANPGQRNYGYTF
J gene: TRBJ1-2
V gene: TRBV20-1
clone size: NA
D gene: TRBD1

CDR3 DNA: TGCAGTGCTAGAGATCCACAGGGGTTCATGAACACTGAAGCTTTCTTT
CDR3 protein: CSARDPQGFMNTEAFF
J gene: TRBJ1-1
V gene: TRBV20-1
clone size: few
D gene: TRBD1

CDR3 DNA: TGCGCCAGCAGCCAAGTAAGATCGCGGCCGAGCTCCTACGAGCAGTACTTC
CDR3 protein: CASSQVRSRPSSYEQYF
J gene: TRBJ2-7
V gene: TRBV4-3
clone size: NA
D gene: NA

CDR3 DNA: TGCGCCAGCAGCCCTCGGACAGGGGGGAACACCGGGGAGCTGTTTTTT
CDR3 protein: CASSPRTGGNTGELFF
J gene: TRBJ2-2
V gene: TRBV12-3/TRBV12-4
clone size: many
D gene: TRBD1